The clone carrying this T cell receptor (beta chain) was recorded many times. The sample is drawn from a study of PD-1 blockade in classical Hodgkin lymphoma. Exposure to brentuximab vedotin varied, and each patient had relapsed following autologous stem cell transplantation. Patients reached a best response of complete response, partial response or progressive disease. Generated by immunoSEQ multiplex PCR, the TCRdb table keeps only in-frame clones and is missing some. The data show approximately 27,000 clones, roughly 70% seen once. With 4 bases removed from V and 8 bases from J, the gap between germline ends came to 14 bases. The CDR3 spans 14 residues. Germline CDR1 MGHDK, CDR2 SYGVNS.

The chain links TRBV25-1 to TRBJ1-4; D ambiguous. The TCR originated in a human donor with classical Hodgkin lymphoma. Source: peripheral blood mononuclear cells (PBMCs), taken before the second cycle of nivolumab. CDR3 sequence (DNA): TGTGCCAGCAGTGCGAAGGGCTCAAGGGAAAAACTGTTTTTT. It is translated as CASSAKGSREKLFF.